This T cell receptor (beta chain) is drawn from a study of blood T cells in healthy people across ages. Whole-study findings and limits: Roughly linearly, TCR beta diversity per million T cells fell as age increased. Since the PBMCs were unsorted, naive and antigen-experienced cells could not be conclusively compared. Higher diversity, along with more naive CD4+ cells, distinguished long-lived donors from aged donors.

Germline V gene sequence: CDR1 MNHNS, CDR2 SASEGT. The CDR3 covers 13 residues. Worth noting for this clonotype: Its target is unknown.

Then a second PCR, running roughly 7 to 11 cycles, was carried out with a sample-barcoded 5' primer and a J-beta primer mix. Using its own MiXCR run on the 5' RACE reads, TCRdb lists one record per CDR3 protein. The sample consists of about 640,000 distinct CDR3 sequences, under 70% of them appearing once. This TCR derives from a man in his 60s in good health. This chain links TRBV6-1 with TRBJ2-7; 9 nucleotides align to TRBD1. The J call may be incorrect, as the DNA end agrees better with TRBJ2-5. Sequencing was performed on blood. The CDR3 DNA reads TGTGCCAGCAGAGGGACAGGGCATGAGACCCAGTACTTC. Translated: CASRGTGHETQYF.